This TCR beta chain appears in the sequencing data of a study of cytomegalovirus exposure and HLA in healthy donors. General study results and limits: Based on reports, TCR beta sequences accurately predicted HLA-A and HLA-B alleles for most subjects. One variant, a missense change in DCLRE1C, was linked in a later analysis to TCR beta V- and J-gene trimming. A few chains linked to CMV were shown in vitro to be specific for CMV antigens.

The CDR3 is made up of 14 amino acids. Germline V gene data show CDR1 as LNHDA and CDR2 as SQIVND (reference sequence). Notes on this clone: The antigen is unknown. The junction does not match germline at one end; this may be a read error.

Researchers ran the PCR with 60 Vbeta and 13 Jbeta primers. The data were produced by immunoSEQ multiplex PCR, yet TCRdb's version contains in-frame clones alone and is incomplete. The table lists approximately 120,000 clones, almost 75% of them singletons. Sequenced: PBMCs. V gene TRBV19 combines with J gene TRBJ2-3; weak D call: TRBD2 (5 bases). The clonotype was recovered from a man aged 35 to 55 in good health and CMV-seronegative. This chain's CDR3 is CASSLGSSTNTQYF. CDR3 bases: TGTGCCAGTAGTCTTGGGAGCTCCACAAATACGCAGTATTTT.